This T cell receptor beta chain was captured in a study of blood T cell repertoires in COVID-19. Here immunoSEQ multiplex PCR was the method, and the copy in TCRdb shows in-frame clones only, minus some. The sample has some 140,000 clones, about 76% seen once; the top ten hold around 18%. There are 15 residues in the CDR3. V lost 7 bases to trimming and J lost 0 bases, with 12 bases between them. The receptor was isolated from an elderly man with acute or convalescent COVID-19. The sample comprised peripheral blood. This rearrangement joins TRBV23-1 to TRBJ1-4; D unclear. TRBV23-1 is an ORF for which the function is uncertain. The CDR3 region has the DNA TGCGCCAGCAATGCCAGACACGCAACTAATGAAAAACTGTTTTTT. It translates to CASNARHATNEKLFF.